This is a list of T cell receptor beta chains from one sample in a study of cytomegalovirus exposure and HLA in healthy donors. Here immunoSEQ multiplex PCR was the method, and the copy in TCRdb shows in-frame clones only, minus some. The sample consists of about 200,000 clones, over 75% of them appearing once. The sample comprised PBMCs. Every receptor here comes from a boy younger than 10 in good health and CMV-seronegative. CDR3s include the opening cysteine and the closing phenylalanine or tryptophan. Fields, in order: J gene, V gene, clone size, D gene, CDR3 protein, CDR3 DNA. D genes are given only for firm matches. Some rows have no size entry. The others give once, few or many, or a class for an expanded clone.

TRBJ2-4	TRBV7-9	NA	TRBD1	CASSSQGAENIQYF	TGTGCCAGCAGCTCCCAGGGGGCGGAAAACATTCAGTACTTC
TRBJ2-1	TRBV11-2	NA	TRBD2	CASSLSARRGGHYNEQFF	TGTGCCAGCAGCTTAAGCGCTCGTCGGGGGGGGCACTACAATGAGCAGTTCTTC
TRBJ2-7	TRBV7-9	NA	NA	CASSLVPSYEQYF	TGTGCCAGCAGTCTCGTTCCCTCCTACGAGCAGTACTTC
TRBJ2-5	TRBV25-1	NA	TRBD1	CASSDLGQGLRETQYF	TGTGCCAGCAGTGATTTGGGACAGGGCCTAAGAGAGACCCAGTACTTC
TRBJ2-1	TRBV11-1	NA	TRBD1	CASSLGEGGFNEQFF	TGTGCCAGCAGCTTAGGGGAAGGGGGCTTTAATGAGCAGTTCTTC
TRBJ2-3	TRBV4-1	NA	NA	CASSLGLLQGDTQYF	TGCGCCAGCAGCCTCGGACTGTTGCAAGGAGATACGCAGTATTTT
TRBJ1-2	TRBV29-1	once	NA	CSVRGLLANYGYTF	TGCAGCGTGCGCGGTCTTTTGGCTAACTATGGCTACACCTTC
TRBJ1-3	TRBV6-1	NA	NA	CASSEPYGGGNTIYF	TGTGCCAGCAGTGAACCCTACGGGGGTGGAAACACCATATATTTT
TRBJ2-7	TRBV4-2	NA	TRBD2	CASSQGTSGRYEQYF	TGTGCCAGCAGCCAAGGGACTAGCGGTAGGTACGAGCAGTACTTC
TRBJ2-7	TRBV2	NA	NA	CASSPITGSDEQYF	TGTGCCAGCAGTCCCATAACAGGAAGCGACGAGCAGTACTTC
TRBJ2-3	TRBV5-1	NA	NA	CASSLGLASNTDTQYF	TGCGCCAGCAGCTTGGGTTTAGCGTCTAACACAGATACGCAGTATTTT
TRBJ2-5	TRBV11-3	NA	TRBD2	CASSSGLASETQYF	TGTGCCAGCTCATCGGGACTAGCGTCAGAGACCCAGTACTTC
TRBJ1-1	TRBV18	NA	TRBD1	CASSPSGGRGTEAFF	TGTGCCAGCTCACCTTCAGGGGGGCGAGGCACTGAAGCTTTCTTT
TRBJ1-2	TRBV13	NA	NA	CASSLGRQANYGYTF	TGTGCCAGCAGCTTAGGCCGACAGGCTAACTATGGCTACACCTTC
TRBJ2-7	TRBV9	NA	NA	CASSRIGYPQYYEQYF	TGTGCCAGCAGCCGTATCGGGTATCCCCAATACTACGAGCAGTACTTC
TRBJ1-1	TRBV4-1	NA	TRBD1	CASSQSHYLGTANTEAFF	TGCGCCAGCAGCCAAAGCCATTATTTGGGGACAGCGAACACTGAAGCTTTCTTT
TRBJ2-7	TRBV27	NA	TRBD2	CASAGRSGEGEQYF	TGTGCCAGCGCCGGACGTAGCGGGGAGGGGGAGCAGTACTTC
TRBJ1-2	TRBV13	NA	NA	CASSSNRDGGGYTF	TGTGCCAGCAGCTCTAACAGGGATGGGGGAGGCTACACCTTC
TRBJ1-6	TRBV21-1	few	NA	CASSPIPGTGGDQRNSPLHF	TGTGCCAGCAGTCCTATCCCCGGGACAGGGGGCGACCAGCGTAATTCACCCCTCCACTTT
TRBJ1-2	TRBV19	NA	TRBD1	CASSTRQGDGYTF	TGTGCCAGTAGTACTAGACAGGGCGATGGCTACACCTTC
TRBJ2-5	TRBV7-2	NA	TRBD2	CASSPSSSGVETQYF	TGTGCCAGCAGTCCAAGCTCTAGCGGGGTCGAGACCCAGTACTTC
TRBJ2-7	TRBV4-1	once	NA	CASSVGQGTYEQYF	TGCGCCAGCAGCGTCGGTCAGGGCACCTACGAGCAGTACTTC
TRBJ2-3	TRBV5-5	once	TRBD1	CASSPEEFPGTGAQDTQYF	TGTGCCAGCAGCCCTGAGGAGTTCCCCGGGACAGGGGCACAAGATACGCAGTATTTT
TRBJ2-3	TRBV4-1	NA	NA	CASSQESSDTQYF	TGCGCCAGCAGCCAAGAATCCTCAGATACGCAGTATTTT
TRBJ2-5	TRBV11-2	NA	TRBD2	CASSPTSGVETQYF	TGTGCCAGCAGCCCGACTAGCGGGGTAGAGACCCAGTACTTC
TRBJ1-4	TRBV6-5	NA	TRBD1	CASRGQNGEKLFF	TGTGCCAGCAGGGGACAGAACGGCGAAAAACTGTTTTTT